The 3 T cell receptor beta chains below were found in one sample sequenced in a study of T cell responses to AZD1222 COVID-19 vaccine. Measured with immunoSEQ multiplex PCR; TCRdb has only the in-frame clones, and not every one. The sample includes 75,000 to 95,000 clones, approximately 88% of them seen just once. The starting material was peripheral blood, obtained 28 days after the second dose of the MenACWY control vaccine. These receptors all stem from an adult who received the MenACWY meningococcal vaccine as a control.

The chain joins TRBV9 to TRBJ2-2, with D perhaps matching TRBD1 (5 bases). The germline CDR1 and CDR2 sequences are SGDLS and YYNGEE. The ends were cut back, 1 base at V and 0 bases at J, with 10 bases in the middle. CDR3 size: 16 residues. The CDR3: CASSVNKGSNTGELFF. For the CDR3, the DNA is TGTGCCAGCAGCGTAAATAAGGGGTCGAACACCGGGGAGCTGTTTTTT.

The rearrangement links TRBV15 to TRBJ1-5; perhaps TRBD1 as D (5 bases). Germline values: CDR1 LNHNV, CDR2 YYDKDF (reference sequence). This CDR3 has 17 amino acids. The germline V and J ends were trimmed by 4 bases and 7 bases, with 23 bases remaining between them. The CDR3 loop is CATSNLIQGPSGQPQHF. The CDR3, as DNA: TGTGCCACCAGCAACTTAATTCAGGGACCGAGTGGACAGCCCCAGCATTTT.

This clone was seen more than once but under ten times. The chain carries TRBV19 and TRBJ1-6; D ambiguous. The V and J ends lost 5 bases and 3 bases respectively, with 11 bases between them. The CDR3 contains 15 residues. The V gene's germline CDR1 is LNHDA and CDR2 SQIVND (reference sequence). The CDR3: CASSPLEGYNSPLHF. CDR3 sequence (DNA): TGTGCCAGTAGTCCTTTGGAAGGCTATAATTCACCCCTCCACTTT.